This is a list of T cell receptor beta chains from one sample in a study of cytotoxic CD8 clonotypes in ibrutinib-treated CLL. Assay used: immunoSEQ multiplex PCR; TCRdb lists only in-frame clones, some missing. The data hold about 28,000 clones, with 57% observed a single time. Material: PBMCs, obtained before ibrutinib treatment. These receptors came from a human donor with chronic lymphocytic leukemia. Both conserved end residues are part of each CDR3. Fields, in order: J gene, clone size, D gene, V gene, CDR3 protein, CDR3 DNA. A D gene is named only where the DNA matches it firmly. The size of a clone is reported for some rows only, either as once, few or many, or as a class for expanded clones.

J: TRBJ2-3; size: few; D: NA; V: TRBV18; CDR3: CASSPILSTDTQYF; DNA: TGTGCCAGCTCACCAATCCTCAGCACAGATACGCAGTATTTT
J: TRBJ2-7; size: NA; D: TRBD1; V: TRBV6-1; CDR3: CASSKGQGSYEQYF; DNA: TGTGCCAGCAGTAAAGGACAGGGATCCTACGAGCAGTACTTC
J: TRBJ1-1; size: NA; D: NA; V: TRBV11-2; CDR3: CASSLDLVVTEAFF; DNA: TGTGCCAGCAGCTTAGATCTAGTGGTCACTGAAGCTTTCTTT
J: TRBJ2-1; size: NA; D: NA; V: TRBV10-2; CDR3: CATRTVYNEQFF; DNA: TGCGCCACCCGGACAGTTTACAATGAGCAGTTCTTC
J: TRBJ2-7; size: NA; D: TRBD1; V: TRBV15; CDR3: CATSRDRSSYEQYF; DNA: TGTGCCACCAGCCGGGACAGAAGCTCCTACGAGCAGTACTTC
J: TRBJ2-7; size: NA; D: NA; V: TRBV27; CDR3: CASSLTPSYEQYF; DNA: TGTGCCAGCAGTTTGACTCCTTCCTACGAGCAGTACTTC
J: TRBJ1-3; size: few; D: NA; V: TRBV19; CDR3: CASSIGSGNTIYF; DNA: TGTGCCAGTAGTATCGGTTCTGGAAACACCATATATTTT
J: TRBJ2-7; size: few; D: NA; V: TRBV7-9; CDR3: CASRGGQTYEQYF; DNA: TGTGCCAGCAGAGGAGGGCAGACCTACGAGCAGTACTTC
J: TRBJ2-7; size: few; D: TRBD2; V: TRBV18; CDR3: CASSYSGGEYEQYF; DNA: TGTGCCAGCTCATATAGCGGGGGGGAGTACGAGCAGTACTTC
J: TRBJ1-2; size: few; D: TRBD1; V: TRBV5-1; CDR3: CASSSTGSGYTF; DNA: TGCGCCAGCAGCTCGACAGGGTCGGGCTACACCTTC